Here is one TCR beta chain with its context. This clonotype was detected a few times. No cognate antigen has been identified for it. One base away there is no much larger clone; base qualities are not given. CDR1 and CDR2 are read off the germline V gene (reference sequence) as SGHKS and YYEKEE. Inclusive of the bounding cysteine and phenylalanine, the CDR3 is 15 residues long. Just the 45-base CDR3 DNA is kept, in frame starting at base 1. V trim: 4 bases; J trim: 10 bases; unmatched bases: 9. The sample comes from a study of response to subunit inactivated influenza vaccine (dated by TCRdb to 2016 to 2019). With regard to the full study: Deep quantitative profiling of the T cell receptor repertoire was used in the study to follow responses to a trivalent subunit inactivated influenza vaccine.

Receptors were amplified or captured by RT-PCR. TCRdb shows the sequencer as Illumina HiSeq 2500. TCRdb reprocessed the public reads (quality trimming at Q25 with fastp, clone calling with MiXCR) and kept in-frame beta chains. Under each unique CDR3 protein, matching rows form one entry showing the most common genes and DNA. Within this sample are 300,000 to 350,000 distinct CDR3 sequences, with about a fifth of them counted one time only. Approximately 10% of the sample comes from the top ten. Results and caveats for the whole study, not just this receptor: The authors suggested that each seasonal influenza vaccination may recruit only a limited number of new T cells.

The clonotype originates from a man in his fifties or sixties who received an inactivated influenza vaccine. Donor details come from another sample of the same person, matched by shared clones. The input for sequencing was PBMCs from blood, taken 21 months after vaccination. The chain links TRBV5-5 with TRBJ2-1; TRBD1 aligns with 12 central bases. In nucleotides, the sequence is TGTGCCAGCAGCCCGGGACAGGGGGCGATGAGGGAGCAGTTCTTC. The resulting protein is CASSPGQGAMREQFF. The entire variable domain, with the stretches around the CDR3 drawn from the reference TRBV5-5 and TRBJ2-1 proteins, is DAGVTQSPTHLIKTRGQQVTLRCSPISGHKSVSWYQQVLGQGPQFIFQYYEKEERGRGNFPDRFSARQFPNYSSELNVNALLLGDSALYLCASSPGQGAMREQFFGPGTRLTVL.